These 7 T cell receptor beta chains came from one sample sequenced in a study of breast tumors, draining lymph nodes, adjacent tissues (dated by TCRdb to about 2016). The lymph node samples were taken from the axillary draining lymph nodes of breast cancer patients. The library was prepared using multiplex PCR. Sequencer: Illumina HiSeq 2000. TCRdb's own reprocessing of the public reads used fastp at Q25 and MiXCR and kept productive beta chains. Every distinct CDR3 protein forms one entry, paired with its most common genes and DNA. The sample records under 350,000 distinct CDR3 sequences, roughly 31% of which are singletons. In total, the top ten clones hold around 1.1% of the sample. The sequencing input was axillary lymph node tissue. The receptors here all came from a female donor with breast cancer. Some clones in this sample may be carry-over from other donors' samples.

Regarding this clonotype: A much larger clone differs from this one at a single base, so this may be a read error. No conserved phenylalanine or tryptophan ends this CDR3, so it is likely a read error. The chain combines TRBV7-9 with TRBJ2-5; D unresolved. The CDR3 covers 14 residues. Germline CDR1 and CDR2: SEHNR and FQNEAQ (reference sequence). V lost 1 base to trimming and J lost 1 base, with 7 bases between them. The CDR3 is CASSLVSSQETQYL. Written as DNA, the CDR3 is TGTGCCAGCAGCTTAGTTAGTTCCCAAGAGACCCAGTACCTC.

This clonotype showed up many times. The gene calls are TRBV20-1 and TRBJ2-1; 11 nucleotides agree with TRBD2. The CDR3 runs 16 residues. With V trimmed by 1 base and J by 2 bases, 4 bases remained unmatched. Looked up from germline, CDR1 is DFQATT and CDR2 is SNEGSKA (reference sequence). The CDR3 sequence: CSARGGTSGAYNEQFF. For the CDR3, the DNA is TGCAGTGCTAGAGGTGGGACTAGCGGTGCCTACAATGAGCAGTTCTTC.

Comments on this clonotype: This may be a read error, as it is one base from a much larger clone. V is TRBV6-6 and J is TRBJ1-5, with TRBD1 identical over 8 bases. V dropped 7 bases and J dropped 6; count of bases not matched to a gene: 17. CDR1 is MNHNY, CDR2 SVGAGI, per germline (reference sequence). The CDR3 is 17 amino acids. The CDR3 DNA reads TGTGCCAGCAATTTGGCTCTTCTGGACAGGGTCAGTCAGCCCCAGCATTTT. It is translated as CASNLALLDRVSQPQHF.

The chain couples TRBV12-3 or TRBV12-4 to TRBJ2-3; D not certain. V was clipped by 4 bases and J by 5 bases, with 25 bases between them. The CDR3 covers 18 residues. In nucleotides, the CDR3 is TGTGCCAGCAGTTCAGGTTTTAGGTTGGAACAGACCGAAGATACGCAGTATTTT. Translating it yields CASSSGFRLEQTEDTQYF.

At least ten counts were recorded for this clonotype. The chain combines TRBV13 with TRBJ2-7, with a tentative D call TRBD1 (8 bases). The CDR3 sequence is 17 residues long. V shed 5 bases and J shed 3 bases, with 23 bases lying between them. Germline CDR1 is PRHDT and CDR2 is FYEKMQ (reference sequence). CDR3 sequence: CASSPQGAGANVYEQYF. The CDR3 DNA reads TGTGCCAGCAGCCCCCAGGGGGCGGGAGCTAACGTCTACGAGCAGTACTTC.

This clonotype was detected a few times. The chain links TRBV6-5 to TRBJ2-7, with D perhaps TRBD1 (5 bases). From germline, CDR1 is MNHEY and CDR2 SVGAGI. V was trimmed by 5 bases and J by 2 bases, leaving 16 bases between them. There are 15 residues in the CDR3. The CDR3 sequence is CASSHGQGRAYEQYF. In DNA form, the CDR3 reads TGTGCCAGCAGTCACGGGCAGGGCCGAGCCTACGAGCAGTACTTC.

The V call is TRBV7-4, the J call TRBJ2-1, with TRBD2 identical over 7 bases. CDR3 length: 17 residues. Germline V CDR1 and CDR2: SGHVT, SQSDAQ. V shed 1 base, J shed 8 bases, and the junction held 14 bases outside the gene matches. CDR3 loop: CASSLGFRCGSRYEQFF. CDR3 DNA sequence: TGTGCCAGCAGCTTAGGGTTTCGTTGCGGGAGTAGGTATGAGCAGTTCTTC.